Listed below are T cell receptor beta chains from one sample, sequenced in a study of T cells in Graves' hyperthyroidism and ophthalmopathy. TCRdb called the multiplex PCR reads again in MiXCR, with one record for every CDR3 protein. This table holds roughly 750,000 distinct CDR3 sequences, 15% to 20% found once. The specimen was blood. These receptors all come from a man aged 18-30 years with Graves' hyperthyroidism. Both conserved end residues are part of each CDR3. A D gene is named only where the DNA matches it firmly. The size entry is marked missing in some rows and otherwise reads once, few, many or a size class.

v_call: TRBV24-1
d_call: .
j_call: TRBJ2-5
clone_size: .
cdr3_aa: CATSDFPRALGQETQYF
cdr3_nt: TGTGCCACCAGTGATTTCCCCCGCGCGCTGGGCCAAGAGACCCAGTACTTC

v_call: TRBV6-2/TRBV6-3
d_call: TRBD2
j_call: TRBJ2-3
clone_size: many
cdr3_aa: CASSYELAGDPDTQYF
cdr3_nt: TGTGCCAGCAGTTATGAACTAGCGGGAGACCCAGATACGCAGTATTTT

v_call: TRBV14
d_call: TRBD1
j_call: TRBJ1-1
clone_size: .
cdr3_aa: CASSQHRGLTEAFF
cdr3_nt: TGTGCCAGCAGCCAGCACAGGGGTCTGACTGAAGCTTTCTTT

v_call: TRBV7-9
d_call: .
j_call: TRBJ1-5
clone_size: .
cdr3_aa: CASRPGTLLSNQPQHF
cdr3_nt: TGTGCCAGCAGACCTGGGACACTTCTCAGCAATCAGCCCCAGCATTTT

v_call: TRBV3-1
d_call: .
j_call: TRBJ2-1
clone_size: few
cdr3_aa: CASSQDTGSIYNEQFF
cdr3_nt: TGTGCCAGCAGCCAAGATACAGGATCTATCTACAATGAGCAGTTCTTC

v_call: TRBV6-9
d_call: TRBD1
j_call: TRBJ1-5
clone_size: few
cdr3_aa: CASSIRPGTVSNQPQHF
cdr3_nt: TGTGCCAGCAGTATTCGACCGGGGACAGTTAGCAATCAGCCCCAGCATTTT

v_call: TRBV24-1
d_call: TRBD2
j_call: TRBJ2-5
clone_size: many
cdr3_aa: CATSDPRLAGAETQYF
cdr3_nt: TGTGCCACCAGTGACCCCCGACTAGCGGGGGCAGAGACCCAGTACTTC

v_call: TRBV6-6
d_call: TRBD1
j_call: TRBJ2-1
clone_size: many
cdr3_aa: CASSYRTGVNEQFF
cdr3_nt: TGTGCCAGCAGTTACCGGACAGGGGTCAATGAGCAGTTCTTC

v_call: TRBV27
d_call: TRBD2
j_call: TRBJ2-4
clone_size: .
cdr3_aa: CASSLSTGGGGRAGKNIQYF
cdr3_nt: TGTGCCAGCAGTTTATCGACGGGTGGGGGGGGGAGGGCCGGCAAAAACATTCAGTACTTC

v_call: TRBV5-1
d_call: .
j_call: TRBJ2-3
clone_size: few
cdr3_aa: CASTWSGPDTQYF
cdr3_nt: TGCGCCAGCACCTGGTCGGGGCCAGATACGCAGTATTTT

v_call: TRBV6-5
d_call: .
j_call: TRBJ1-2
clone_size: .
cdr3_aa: CASSYSGTGYTF
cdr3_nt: TGTGCCAGCAGTTACTCGGGCACCGGCTACACCTTC